The present TCR beta chain was sequenced within a study of blood T cell repertoires in COVID-19. Study-wide context: Both acute and convalescent COVID-19 samples were obtained from the United States, Italy and Spain.

TCRdb's table, derived via immunoSEQ multiplex PCR, lists solely in-frame clones and lacks some. This table holds 230,000 or so clones, more than 70% found once. The V end was cut by 3 bases, the J end by 4 bases, with 12 bases between. Germline loops: CDR1 KGHSH, CDR2 LQKENI. The CDR3 length is 14 residues. Sample: PBMCs or T cells enriched from blood (not recorded which). This chain connects TRBV18 to TRBJ1-2; no clear D. The source is a woman in her forties with acute COVID-19. CDR3 DNA sequence: TGTGCCAGCTCACCCGACCTAGCTTCCTATGGCTACACCTTC. The encoded protein is CASSPDLASYGYTF.